This T cell receptor (beta chain) was identified during a study of blood T cell repertoires in COVID-19. Study background: The United States, Italy and Spain were the sources of the acute and convalescent COVID-19 samples.

The protocol was immunoSEQ multiplex PCR, while the TCRdb copy is restricted to in-frame clones and leaves out a portion. The profile shows about 190,000 clones, nearly 90% of them singletons. Germline V gives CDR1 MDHEN, CDR2 SYDVKM. The CDR3 has 13 amino acids. Trimming took 2 bases from V and 4 from J, leaving 8 bases between them. Specimen: peripheral blood. The source of this sequence is a man aged 45-60 years with acute or convalescent COVID-19. This sequence joins TRBV28 and TRBJ1-2; D gene uncertain. CDR3 protein: CASSLRGLYGYTF. The CDR3 DNA reads TGTGCCAGCAGTTTACGTGGCCTCTATGGCTACACCTTC.